This T cell receptor beta chain was recorded in a study of blood T cell repertoires in COVID-19 (dated by TCRdb to about 2020). Regarding the study in general: The collaborator samples originated in the United States, Italy and Spain and spanned the acute and convalescent phases of COVID-19. Where available, HLA class I and class II types were taken from metadata supplied by the sample provider and were not determined by assay-based typing. Subjects who had been exposed to COVID-19, were actively infected with it, or had recovered from it provided the deeply sampled blood TCRbeta repertoires that made up the dataset. Samples came from the ongoing ImmuneRACE study (first 160 participants) plus 1,254 subjects from 6 global collaborators. The repertoires were made available in a free public database intended to serve as a resource for research on the immune response to SARS-CoV-2. The sample metadata nearly always contained a de-identified subject ID, COVID-19 status, age in years and sex. The prospective study material was composed of cDNA or gDNA derived from T cells, B-cell-depleted T cells, or PBMCs.

Based on the germline V gene, the CDR1 and CDR2 sequences are SGHRS and YFSETQ. The CDR3 runs 14 amino acids, cysteine and phenylalanine included. Left in the record is the CDR3 DNA by itself, 42 bases read in frame from the first base. V sheds 2 bases and J sheds 6 bases, leaving 11 bases between their ends. In Seattle, one collaborating source enrolled patients while the infection was active and tracked those patients longitudinally over the course of disease. Each collaborating institution followed its own protocols to collect whole blood in K2EDTA tubes. For TCRbeta analysis, collaborators shipped samples as frozen whole blood, isolated PBMCs, or DNA extracted from either of those sample types. TCRbeta CDR3 regions were amplified from genomic DNA using the immunoSEQ Assay, a bias-controlled multiplex PCR. The authors processed their data as follows. Within the assay, amplification of reference gene primers was used to estimate how many nucleated cells each sample contained. To quantify the absolute abundance of each unique TCRbeta CDR3 rearrangement, sequence reads were collapsed and filtered. For each sample, productive Simpson clonality was calculated as the square root of Simpson's diversity index across productive rearrangements. TCRdb obtained this table from immuneACCESS and retained in-frame rearrangements with V and J assigned. These tables miss some clones; where compared with another copy, unresolved V genes account for less than half of the shortfall, and the remainder is unexplained. D and trimming were read from the DNA, whereas the V and J calls and clone size are those reported in that table. Here the sample has nearly 350,000 clones; 75% to 90% occur a single time. The ten largest clonotypes hold over 6% of the sample.

As for this clone: Its antigen target is currently unknown. No much larger clone exists at a distance of one base, and base qualities are not known.

What the study reported, not specific to this receptor: The amount of clinical and demographic metadata varied by source and participant and was provided uncurated.

The sample consisted of peripheral blood. The receptor's source is a woman aged 45-60 years with COVID-19, enrolled during active disease. The chain employs TRBV5-1 and TRBJ2-2, and perhaps TRBD2 as D gene, on 7 matching bases. The sequenced DNA: TGCGCCAGCAGCTTTGCGGGGGCTGCCGGGGAGCTGTTTTTT. Translated, it reads CASSFAGAAGELFF.